Listed below are T cell receptor beta chains from one sample, sequenced in a study of human T cells and chemical hapten exposure. TCRdb recomputed calls from the RACE reads with MiXCR, one row per CDR3 protein. The sample contains 84,000 or so distinct CDR3 sequences, 6.5% to 10% of which appear only once. Sequences were derived from whole blood, sampled in connection with sensitization to the hapten diphenylcyclopropenone (DPC). The origin of the receptors is a man in his forties with alopecia areata. Some clones in this sample may be carry-over from other donors' samples. Each CDR3 is given with its conserved first and last residue. Each record gives: V gene, CDR3 length, J gene, CDR3 protein.

v_gene: TRBV27
len: 16
j_gene: TRBJ2-1
CDR3aa: CASSSLGSPSDNEQFF

v_gene: TRBV5-4
len: 12
j_gene: TRBJ2-1
CDR3aa: CASSRSWNEQFF

v_gene: TRBV5-1
len: 15
j_gene: TRBJ1-5
CDR3aa: CASSLAGSSNQPQHF

v_gene: TRBV3-1
len: 14
j_gene: TRBJ2-7
CDR3aa: CASSQSAATYEQYF

v_gene: TRBV6-2/TRBV6-3
len: 15
j_gene: TRBJ2-1
CDR3aa: CASSPGLAGSTEQFF

v_gene: TRBV20-1
len: 14
j_gene: TRBJ2-1
CDR3aa: CSAVDRVSINEQFF

v_gene: TRBV6-1
len: 15
j_gene: TRBJ2-1
CDR3aa: CASSEGTSGSNEQFF

v_gene: TRBV12-3/TRBV12-4
len: 13
j_gene: TRBJ2-7
CDR3aa: CASSSTGAYEQYF

v_gene: TRBV29-1
len: 14
j_gene: TRBJ2-3
CDR3aa: CSVEGTGGTDTQYF

v_gene: TRBV4-3
len: 15
j_gene: TRBJ2-7
CDR3aa: CASSQGLGDYYEQYF

v_gene: TRBV5-1
len: 13
j_gene: TRBJ1-1
CDR3aa: CASSLEGHTEAFF

v_gene: TRBV7-2
len: 14
j_gene: TRBJ2-3
CDR3aa: CASSPYSGRVTQYF

v_gene: TRBV6-1
len: 13
j_gene: TRBJ1-1
CDR3aa: CASSDVGRTEAFF

v_gene: TRBV7-8
len: 14
j_gene: TRBJ1-1
CDR3aa: CASRLSEANTEAFF

v_gene: TRBV28
len: 17
j_gene: TRBJ1-3
CDR3aa: CASSLQQGTGSGNTIYF

v_gene: TRBV28
len: 14
j_gene: TRBJ2-7
CDR3aa: CASSFGDGHYEQYF

v_gene: TRBV7-2
len: 11
j_gene: TRBJ2-5
CDR3aa: CASSFSETKYF

v_gene: TRBV6-5
len: 15
j_gene: TRBJ1-2
CDR3aa: CASSTRAGAGYGYTF

v_gene: TRBV24-1
len: 15
j_gene: TRBJ2-5
CDR3aa: CATSDSRRIQETQYF

v_gene: TRBV7-3
len: 17
j_gene: TRBJ2-1
CDR3aa: CASSPNPPEFRYNEQFF

v_gene: TRBV6-2/TRBV6-3
len: 17
j_gene: TRBJ2-3
CDR3aa: CASSYESGRIVRDTQYF

v_gene: TRBV4-1
len: 16
j_gene: TRBJ1-6
CDR3aa: CASSPQGANLNSPLHF

v_gene: TRBV7-2
len: 15
j_gene: TRBJ2-1
CDR3aa: CASSLRLAGDNEQFF

v_gene: TRBV21-1
len: 17
j_gene: TRBJ2-3
CDR3aa: CASSKVPIRNDTDTQYF

v_gene: TRBV25-1
len: 13
j_gene: TRBJ2-7
CDR3aa: CAPKEGFVYEQYF

v_gene: TRBV29-1
len: 16
j_gene: TRBJ2-2
CDR3aa: CSVGGDRLAVSGELFF

v_gene: TRBV6-5
len: 17
j_gene: TRBJ2-1
CDR3aa: CASSYRSGTGVGNEQFF

v_gene: TRBV20-1
len: 13
j_gene: TRBJ2-7
CDR3aa: CSASEGRVYEQYF

v_gene: TRBV14
len: 15
j_gene: TRBJ1-3
CDR3aa: CASSQNPQSGNTIYF

v_gene: TRBV9
len: 14
j_gene: TRBJ2-3
CDR3aa: CASSVDAGTDTQYF

v_gene: TRBV11-2
len: 14
j_gene: TRBJ1-2
CDR3aa: CASSLGADQHGYTF

v_gene: TRBV6-2/TRBV6-3
len: 14
j_gene: TRBJ2-3
CDR3aa: CASSYSGTSKTQYF

v_gene: TRBV7-8
len: 12
j_gene: TRBJ2-7
CDR3aa: CASGQTSYEQYF

v_gene: TRBV6-5
len: 17
j_gene: TRBJ1-2
CDR3aa: CASSRGQGGVISYGYTF

v_gene: TRBV20-1
len: 16
j_gene: TRBJ2-3
CDR3aa: CSATPPLLVSTDTQYF

v_gene: TRBV20-1
len: 15
j_gene: TRBJ1-4
CDR3aa: CSARMTGGLNEKLFF

v_gene: TRBV6-1
len: 14
j_gene: TRBJ1-3
CDR3aa: CASRNQGGRNTIYF

v_gene: TRBV28
len: 14
j_gene: TRBJ1-5
CDR3aa: CASSDGTGNQPQHF

v_gene: TRBV6-2/TRBV6-3
len: 16
j_gene: TRBJ1-2
CDR3aa: CASSLPDGRKHYGYTF

v_gene: TRBV4-3
len: 15
j_gene: TRBJ1-2
CDR3aa: CASSQGQGSNYGYTF

v_gene: TRBV5-1
len: 14
j_gene: TRBJ2-1
CDR3aa: CASSVRQGQGEQFF

v_gene: TRBV28
len: 15
j_gene: TRBJ1-5
CDR3aa: CASSLSEGVRQPQHF

v_gene: TRBV4-2
len: 15
j_gene: TRBJ2-3
CDR3aa: CASSRLREAPDTQYF

v_gene: TRBV12-3/TRBV12-4
len: 14
j_gene: TRBJ2-2
CDR3aa: CASSLRREAGELFF

v_gene: TRBV6-2/TRBV6-3
len: 13
j_gene: TRBJ1-1
CDR3aa: CASTDGANTEAFF

v_gene: TRBV7-2
len: 14
j_gene: TRBJ1-2
CDR3aa: CASSFSQPSYGYTF

v_gene: TRBV15
len: 14
j_gene: TRBJ1-6
CDR3aa: CATSRQSLNSPLHF

v_gene: TRBV14
len: 14
j_gene: TRBJ2-1
CDR3aa: CASSQDWAGNEQFF